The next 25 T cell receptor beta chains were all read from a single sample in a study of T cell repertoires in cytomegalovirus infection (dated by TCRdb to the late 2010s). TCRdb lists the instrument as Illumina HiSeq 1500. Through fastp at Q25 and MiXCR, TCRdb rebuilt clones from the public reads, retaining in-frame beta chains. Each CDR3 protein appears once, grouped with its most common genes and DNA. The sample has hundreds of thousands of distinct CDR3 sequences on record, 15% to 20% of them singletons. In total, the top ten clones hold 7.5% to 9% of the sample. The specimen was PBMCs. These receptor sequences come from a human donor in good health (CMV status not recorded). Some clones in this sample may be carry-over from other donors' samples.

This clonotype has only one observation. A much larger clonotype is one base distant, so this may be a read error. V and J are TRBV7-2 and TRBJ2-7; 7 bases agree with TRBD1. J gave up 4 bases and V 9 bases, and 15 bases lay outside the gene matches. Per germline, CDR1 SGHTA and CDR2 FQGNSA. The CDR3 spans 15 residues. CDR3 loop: CARRFRQGLLYEQYF. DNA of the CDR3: TGTGCCAGAAGGTTTCGACAGGGTTTGCTATACGAGCAGTACTTC.

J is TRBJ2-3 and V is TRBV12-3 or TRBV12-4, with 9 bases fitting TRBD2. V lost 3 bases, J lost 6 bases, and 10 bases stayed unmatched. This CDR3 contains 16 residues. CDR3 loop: CASSLSGGRDPDTQYF. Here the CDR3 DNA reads TGTGCCAGCAGTTTGAGTGGCGGGAGGGACCCGGATACGCAGTATTTT.

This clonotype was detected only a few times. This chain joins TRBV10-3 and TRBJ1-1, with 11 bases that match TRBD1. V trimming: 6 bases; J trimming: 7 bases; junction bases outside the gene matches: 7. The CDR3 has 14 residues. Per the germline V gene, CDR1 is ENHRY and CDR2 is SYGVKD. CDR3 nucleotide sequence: TGTGCCATCAGCAAGGACAGGGGGCTAGGTGAAGCTTTCTTT. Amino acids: CAISKDRGLGEAFF.

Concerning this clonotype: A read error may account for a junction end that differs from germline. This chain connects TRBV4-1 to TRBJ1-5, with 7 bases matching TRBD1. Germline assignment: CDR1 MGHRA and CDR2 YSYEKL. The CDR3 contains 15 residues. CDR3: CAGSQEGTDNQPQHF. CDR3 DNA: TGCGCCGGCAGCCAAGAAGGGACAGACAATCAGCCCCAGCATTTT.

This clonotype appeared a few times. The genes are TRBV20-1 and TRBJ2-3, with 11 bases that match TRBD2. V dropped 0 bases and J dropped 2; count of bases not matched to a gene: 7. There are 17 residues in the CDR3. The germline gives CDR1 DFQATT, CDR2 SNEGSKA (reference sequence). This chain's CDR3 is CSARDPGTSGPTDTQYF. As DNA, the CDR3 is TGCAGTGCTAGAGATCCCGGGACTAGCGGCCCCACAGATACGCAGTATTTT.

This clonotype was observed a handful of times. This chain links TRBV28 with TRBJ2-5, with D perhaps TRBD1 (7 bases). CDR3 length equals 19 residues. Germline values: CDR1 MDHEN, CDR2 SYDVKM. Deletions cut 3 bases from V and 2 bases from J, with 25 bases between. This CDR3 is CASSFWGIGGGKGQETQYF. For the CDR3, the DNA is TGTGCCAGCAGTTTTTGGGGGATAGGGGGCGGGAAGGGGCAAGAGACCCAGTACTTC.

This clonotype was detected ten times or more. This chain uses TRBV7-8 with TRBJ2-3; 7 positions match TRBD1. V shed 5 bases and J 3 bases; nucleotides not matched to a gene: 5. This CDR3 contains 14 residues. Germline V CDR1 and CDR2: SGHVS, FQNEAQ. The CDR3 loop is CASSPTGWTDTQYF. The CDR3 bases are TGTGCCAGCAGCCCGACAGGGTGGACAGATACGCAGTATTTT.

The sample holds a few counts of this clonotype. In nucleotides, the CDR3 is TGTGCCAGCAGCCGGGACAGGCCTCAAGAGACCCAGTACTTC. Translated: CASSRDRPQETQYF. This sequence joins TRBV6-2 or TRBV6-3 and TRBJ2-5; TRBD1 matches 8 bases. The CDR3 is 14 amino acids. The germline V gene has CDR1 MNHEY and CDR2 SVGEGT. Trimming took 6 bases from V and 2 from J; bases not matched to a gene: 5.

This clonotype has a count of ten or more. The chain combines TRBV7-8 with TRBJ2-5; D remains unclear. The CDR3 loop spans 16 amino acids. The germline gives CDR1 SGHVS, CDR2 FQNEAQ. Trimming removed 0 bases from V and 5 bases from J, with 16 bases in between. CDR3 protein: CASSLAGSQNRETQYF. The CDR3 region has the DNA TGTGCCAGCAGCTTAGCCGGGTCTCAAAATCGGGAGACCCAGTACTTC.

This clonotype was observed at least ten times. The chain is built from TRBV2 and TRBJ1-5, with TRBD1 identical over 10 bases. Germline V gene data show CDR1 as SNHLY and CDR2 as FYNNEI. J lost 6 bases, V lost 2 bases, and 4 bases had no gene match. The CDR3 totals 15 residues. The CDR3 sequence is CASSETGDRGQPQHF. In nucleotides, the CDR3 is TGTGCCAGCAGTGAAACGGGGGACAGGGGTCAGCCCCAGCATTTT. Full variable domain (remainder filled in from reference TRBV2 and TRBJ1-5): EPEVTQTPSHQVTQMGQEVILRCVPISNHLYFYWYRQILGQKVEFLVSFYNNEISEKSEIFDDQFSVERPDGSNFTLKIRSTKLEDSAMYFCASSETGDRGQPQHFGDGTRLSIL.

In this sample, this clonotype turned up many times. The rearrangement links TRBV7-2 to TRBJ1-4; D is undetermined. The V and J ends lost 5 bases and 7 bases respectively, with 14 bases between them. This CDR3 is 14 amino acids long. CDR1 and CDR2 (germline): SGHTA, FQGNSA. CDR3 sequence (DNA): TGTGCCAGCAGCCCGGACGGAGGCAGTGAAAAACTGTTTTTT. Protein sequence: CASSPDGGSEKLFF.

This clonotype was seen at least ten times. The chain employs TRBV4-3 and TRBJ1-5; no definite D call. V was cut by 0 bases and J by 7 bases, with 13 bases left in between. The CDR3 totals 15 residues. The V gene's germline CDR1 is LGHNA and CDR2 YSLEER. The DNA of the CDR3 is TGCGCCAGCAGCCAAGAGAGGGAGGGTTGGCAGCCCCAGCATTTT. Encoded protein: CASSQEREGWQPQHF.

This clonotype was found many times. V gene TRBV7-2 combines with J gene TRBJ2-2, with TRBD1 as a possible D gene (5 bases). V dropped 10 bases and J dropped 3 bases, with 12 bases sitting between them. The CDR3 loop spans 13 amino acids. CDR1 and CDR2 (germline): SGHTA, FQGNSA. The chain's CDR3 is CATGRVDTGELFF. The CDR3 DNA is TGTGCCACCGGCAGGGTTGACACCGGGGAGCTGTTTTTT.

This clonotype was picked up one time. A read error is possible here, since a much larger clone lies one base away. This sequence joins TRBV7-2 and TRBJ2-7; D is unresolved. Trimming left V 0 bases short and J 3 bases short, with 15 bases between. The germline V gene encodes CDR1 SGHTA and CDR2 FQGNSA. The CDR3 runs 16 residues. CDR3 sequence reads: CASSLARSMSDYEQYF. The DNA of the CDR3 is TGTGCCAGCAGCTTAGCGAGATCAATGTCGGACTACGAGCAGTACTTC. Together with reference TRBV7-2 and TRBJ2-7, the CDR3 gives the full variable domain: GAGVSQSPSNKVTEKGKDVELRCDPISGHTALYWYRQSLGQGLEFLIYFQGNSAPDKSGLPSDRFSAERTGGSVSTLTIQRTQQEDSAVYLCASSLARSMSDYEQYFGPGTRLTVT.

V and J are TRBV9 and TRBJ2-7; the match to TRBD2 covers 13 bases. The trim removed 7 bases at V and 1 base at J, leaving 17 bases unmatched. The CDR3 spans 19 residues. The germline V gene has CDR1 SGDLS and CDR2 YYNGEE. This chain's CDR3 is CASSKGWGTSGKPSYEQYF. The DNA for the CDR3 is TGTGCCAGCTCCAAGGGATGGGGGACTAGCGGGAAACCGTCCTACGAGCAGTACTTC.

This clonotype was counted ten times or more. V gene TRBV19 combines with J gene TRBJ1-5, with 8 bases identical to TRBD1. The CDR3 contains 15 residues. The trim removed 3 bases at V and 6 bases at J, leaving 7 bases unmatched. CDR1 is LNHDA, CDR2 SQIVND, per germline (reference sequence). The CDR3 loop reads CASSMRRGLVQPQHF. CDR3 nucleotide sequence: TGTGCCAGTAGTATGCGCAGGGGGCTCGTTCAGCCCCAGCATTTT.

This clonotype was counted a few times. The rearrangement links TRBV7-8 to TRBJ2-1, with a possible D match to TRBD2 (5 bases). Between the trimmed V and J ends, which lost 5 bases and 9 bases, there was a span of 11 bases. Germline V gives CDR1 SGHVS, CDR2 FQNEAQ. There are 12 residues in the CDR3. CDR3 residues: CASSRAAGEQFF. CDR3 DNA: TGTGCCAGCAGCCGGGCCGCGGGTGAGCAGTTCTTC.

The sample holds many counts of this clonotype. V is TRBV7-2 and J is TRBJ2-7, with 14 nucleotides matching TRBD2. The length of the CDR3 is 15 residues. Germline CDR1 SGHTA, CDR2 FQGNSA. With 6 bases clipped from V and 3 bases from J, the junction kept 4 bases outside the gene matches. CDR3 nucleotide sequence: TGTGCCAGCAGGAGAGGACTAGCGGGAGGCTACGAGCAGTACTTC. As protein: CASRRGLAGGYEQYF.

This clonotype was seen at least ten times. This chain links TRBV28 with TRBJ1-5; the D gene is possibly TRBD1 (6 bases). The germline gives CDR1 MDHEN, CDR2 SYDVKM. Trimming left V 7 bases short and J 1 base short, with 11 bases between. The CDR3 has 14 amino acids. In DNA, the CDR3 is TGTGCCAGCACGGGACATATCAGCAATCAGCCCCAGCATTTT. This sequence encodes CASTGHISNQPQHF.

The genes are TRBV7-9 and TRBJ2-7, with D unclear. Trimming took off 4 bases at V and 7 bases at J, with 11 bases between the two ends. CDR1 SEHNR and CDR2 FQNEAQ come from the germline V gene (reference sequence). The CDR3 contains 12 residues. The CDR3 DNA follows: TGTGCCAGCAGCTCTCGATCGGATGAGCAGTACTTC. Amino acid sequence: CASSSRSDEQYF.

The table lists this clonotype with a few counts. CDR3 sequence (DNA): TGCAGTGCTAGACGGTGGGACAACTACGAGCAGTACTTC. Encoded protein: CSARRWDNYEQYF. The chain joins TRBV20-1 to TRBJ2-7; tentatively, D is TRBD1 (6 bases). This CDR3 contains 13 residues. V lost 2 bases, J lost 3 bases, and 11 bases lay in between. Looked up from germline, CDR1 is DFQATT and CDR2 is SNEGSKA (reference sequence).

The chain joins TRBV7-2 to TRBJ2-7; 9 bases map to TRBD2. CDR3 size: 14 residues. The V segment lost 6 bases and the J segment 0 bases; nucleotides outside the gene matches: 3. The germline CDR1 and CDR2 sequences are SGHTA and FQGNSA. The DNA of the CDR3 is TGTGCCAGCAGACCTAGCGGGACCTCCTACGAGCAGTACTTC. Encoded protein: CASRPSGTSYEQYF.

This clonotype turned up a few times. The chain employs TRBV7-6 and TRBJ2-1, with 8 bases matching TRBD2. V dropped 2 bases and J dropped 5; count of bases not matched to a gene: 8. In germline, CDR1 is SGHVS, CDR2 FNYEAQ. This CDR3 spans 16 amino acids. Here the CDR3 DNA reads TGTGCCAGCAGCTTAAAGTTGGCGGGGGGCCACAATGAGCAGTTCTTC. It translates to CASSLKLAGGHNEQFF.

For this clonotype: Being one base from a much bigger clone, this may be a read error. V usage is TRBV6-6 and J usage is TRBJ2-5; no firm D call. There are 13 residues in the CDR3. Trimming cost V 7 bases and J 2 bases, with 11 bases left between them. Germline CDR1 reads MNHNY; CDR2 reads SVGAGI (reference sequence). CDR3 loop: CASTQTSQETQYF. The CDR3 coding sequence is TGTGCCAGCACTCAGACATCGCAAGAGACCCAGTACTTC.

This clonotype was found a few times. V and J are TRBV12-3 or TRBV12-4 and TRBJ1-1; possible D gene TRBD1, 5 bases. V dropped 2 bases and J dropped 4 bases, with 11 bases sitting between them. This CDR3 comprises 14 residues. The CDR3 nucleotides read TGTGCCAGCAGTTTATTAGCGCAGGGCACTGAAGCTTTCTTT. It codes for CASSLLAQGTEAFF.